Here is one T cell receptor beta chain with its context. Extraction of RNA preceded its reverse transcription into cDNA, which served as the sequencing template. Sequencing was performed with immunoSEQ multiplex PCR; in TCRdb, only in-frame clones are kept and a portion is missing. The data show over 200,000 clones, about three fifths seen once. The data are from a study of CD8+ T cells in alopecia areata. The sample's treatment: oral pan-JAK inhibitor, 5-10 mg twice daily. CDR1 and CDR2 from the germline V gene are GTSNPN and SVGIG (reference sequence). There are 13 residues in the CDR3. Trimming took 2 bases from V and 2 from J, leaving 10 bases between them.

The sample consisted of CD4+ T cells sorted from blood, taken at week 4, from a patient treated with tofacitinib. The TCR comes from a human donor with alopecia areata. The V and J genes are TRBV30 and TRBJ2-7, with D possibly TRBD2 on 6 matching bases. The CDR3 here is CAWSRAGPYEQYF. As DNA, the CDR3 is TGTGCCTGGAGTCGGGCGGGACCCTACGAGCAGTACTTC.